The present T cell receptor beta chain was sequenced within a study of shared clonotypes between healthy human individuals. Study-wide context: There were three CD4 naive, three CD4 memory, two CD8 naive and one CD8 memory plates per donor.

Profiled with immunoSEQ multiplex PCR; TCRdb holds only in-frame clones, not every one. The sample yields 2.5 million or so clones, just over 90% seen once. Overall study results and limits: Rarefaction showed that sequencing of sorted subsets was incomplete (despite large depth). Several donors showed sharing of around 5% of naive CD4 clonotypes.

Per the germline V gene, CDR1 is SGHTA and CDR2 is FQGNSA. Trimming cost V 6 bases and J 3 bases; bases outside gene matches: 5. This CDR3 has 14 amino acids. For this clone: The antigen is undetermined.

The sequencing input was naive CD4+ T cells sorted from blood. Sample subset: CD45RA+ positively selected. This receptor was obtained from a man between 18 and 35 years old in good health. V gene TRBV7-2 combines with J gene TRBJ2-1, with 7 nucleotides matching TRBD2. The CDR3 coding sequence is TGTGCCAGCAGTTCGTTAGCGGGCTACAATGAGCAGTTCTTC. It specifies CASSSLAGYNEQFF.